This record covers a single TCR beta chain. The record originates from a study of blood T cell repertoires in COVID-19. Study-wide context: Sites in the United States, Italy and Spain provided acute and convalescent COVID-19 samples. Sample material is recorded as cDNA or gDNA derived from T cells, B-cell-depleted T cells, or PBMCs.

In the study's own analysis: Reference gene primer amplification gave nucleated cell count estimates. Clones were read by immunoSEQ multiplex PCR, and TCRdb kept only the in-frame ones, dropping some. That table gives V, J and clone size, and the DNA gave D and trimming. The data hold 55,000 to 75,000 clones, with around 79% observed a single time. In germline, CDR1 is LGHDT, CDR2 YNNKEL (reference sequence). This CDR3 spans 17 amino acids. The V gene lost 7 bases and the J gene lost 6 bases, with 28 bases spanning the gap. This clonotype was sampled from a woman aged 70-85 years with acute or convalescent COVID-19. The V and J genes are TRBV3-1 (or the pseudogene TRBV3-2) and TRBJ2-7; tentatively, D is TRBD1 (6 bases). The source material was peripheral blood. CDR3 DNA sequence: TGTGCCAGCACCAAATTCCGAGGGGGAAGAGCAGGAGGCGAGCAGTACTTC. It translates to CASTKFRGGRAGGEQYF.